Below, 18 T cell receptor beta chains from the same sample are listed, as sequenced in a study of identical twins. TCRdb processed the 5' RACE reads anew with MiXCR; each CDR3 protein has one entry. The sample consists of 690,000 or so distinct CDR3 sequences, 8.5% to 9% of them appearing once. The same sample was also used in a study of yellow fever vaccine responses in identical twins.

The material sequenced was PBMCs. The receptors come from a woman aged 18-30 years in good health.

This clonotype has just a few counts. The chain uses TRBV29-1 and TRBJ2-7; no clear D. CDR1 is SQVTM, CDR2 ANQGSEA, per germline. The CDR3 length is 13 residues. The ends were cut back, 5 bases at V and 0 bases at J, with 11 bases in the middle. CDR3 loop: CSVRDAYSYEQYF. Written as DNA, the CDR3 is TGCAGCGTTAGAGACGCCTACTCCTACGAGCAGTACTTC.

The genes are TRBV5-1 and TRBJ2-7; the D call may be TRBD1 or TRBD2 (5 bases each). The V gene's germline CDR1 is SGHRS and CDR2 YFSETQ. The CDR3 runs to 16 residues. Trimming cost V 0 bases and J 0 bases, with 13 bases left between them. This CDR3 reads CASSLGGSGSSYEQYF. CDR3 DNA: TGCGCCAGCAGCTTGGGGGGGAGCGGAAGCTCCTACGAGCAGTACTTC.

V usage is TRBV11-2 and J usage is TRBJ2-7, with 7 bases that match TRBD1. The V gene end was trimmed by 5 bases and the J gene end by 5 bases; junction bases not matched to a gene: 6. Germline V gene sequence: CDR1 SGHAT, CDR2 FQNNGV. There are 13 residues in the CDR3. CDR3 sequence (DNA): TGTGCCAGCAGCAAGACAGGGTTCGACGAGCAGTACTTC. Translating gives CASSKTGFDEQYF.

This clonotype turned up a few times. The chain joins TRBV7-2 to TRBJ2-7, with unresolved D. The germline V gene encodes CDR1 SGHTA and CDR2 FQGNSA. The CDR3 sequence is 15 residues long. Trimming stripped 5 bases from V and 4 bases from J, with 18 bases between. This chain's CDR3 is CASSLSAHPGYEQYF. DNA for the CDR3: TGTGCCAGCAGCCTATCCGCTCACCCCGGGTACGAGCAGTACTTC. The whole variable domain, remainder taken from reference TRBV7-2 and TRBJ2-7, is GAGVSQSPSNKVTEKGKDVELRCDPISGHTALYWYRQSLGQGLEFLIYFQGNSAPDKSGLPSDRFSAERTGGSVSTLTIQRTQQEDSAVYLCASSLSAHPGYEQYFGPGTRLTVT.

V and J are TRBV20-1 and TRBJ2-2; 14 bases are a match to TRBD2. The CDR3 totals 17 residues. The V and J ends lost 3 bases and 4 bases, in that order; junction bases with no gene match: 7. Germline CDR1 reads DFQATT; CDR2 reads SNEGSKA (reference sequence). The CDR3 region is CSARGLAGVAGTGELFF. CDR3 DNA sequence: TGCAGTGCTAGGGGACTAGCGGGAGTTGCGGGCACCGGGGAGCTGTTTTTT.

For the CDR3, the DNA is TGTGCCATCAGGGGGCCTGAGTATACTGAAGCTTTCTTT. Its translation is CAIRGPEYTEAFF. This chain uses TRBV10-3 with TRBJ1-1; D may be TRBD1 (5 bases). CDR1 and CDR2 (germline): ENHRY, SYGVKD. With 6 bases removed from V and 5 bases from J, the gap between germline ends came to 13 bases. This CDR3 has 13 amino acids.

This clonotype showed up just a few times. CDR3 protein: CSAKVLEETQYF. CDR3 sequence (DNA): TGCAGCGCCAAGGTCCTTGAAGAGACCCAGTACTTC. This chain links TRBV29-1 with TRBJ2-5, with no clear D. Trimming removed 7 bases at V and 3 bases at J, with 12 bases between. From germline, CDR1 is SQVTM and CDR2 ANQGSEA. The CDR3 extends over 12 amino acids.

This clonotype has just a few counts. V usage is TRBV7-9 and J usage is TRBJ2-7, with 10 bases that match TRBD2. V lost 5 bases, J lost 2 bases, and 6 bases stayed unmatched. Germline assignment: CDR1 SEHNR and CDR2 FQNEAQ (reference sequence). The CDR3 spans 15 residues. The chain's CDR3 is CASSTLAGVPYEQYF. The CDR3 DNA reads TGTGCCAGCAGCACTCTAGCGGGAGTTCCCTACGAGCAGTACTTC. Full variable domain (missing parts from reference TRBV7-9 and TRBJ2-7): DTGVSQNPRHKITKRGQNVTFRCDPISEHNRLYWYRQTLGQGPEFLTYFQNEAQLEKSRLLSDRFSAERPKGSFSTLEIQRTEQGDSAMYLCASSTLAGVPYEQYFGPGTRLTVT.

The J gene is TRBJ2-5, the V gene TRBV28, with 13 positions matching TRBD2. CDR3 size: 15 residues. The V and J ends lost 8 bases and 3 bases, in that order; junction bases with no gene match: 6. The germline V gene has CDR1 MDHEN and CDR2 SYDVKM. The CDR3 reads CASGLGLAGKETQYF. CDR3 sequence (DNA): TGTGCCAGCGGACTGGGACTAGCGGGGAAAGAGACCCAGTACTTC.

The chain carries TRBV3-1 and TRBJ2-7; 8 bases fit TRBD2. V gave up 0 bases and J gave up 7 bases; unmatched junction bases: 14. The CDR3 is 17 amino acids. CDR1 and CDR2 (germline): LGHDT, YNNKEL (reference sequence). In DNA, the CDR3 is TGTGCCAGCAGCCAAGATTACGAGCGGGGGCCCTCCGGGGAGCAGTACTTC. Residues: CASSQDYERGPSGEQYF.

This clonotype was seen a handful of times. This sequence joins TRBV28 and TRBJ2-1, with 7 bases matching TRBD2. J lost 0 bases, V lost 7 bases, and 9 bases had no gene match. Germline assignment: CDR1 MDHEN and CDR2 SYDVKM. This CDR3 contains 16 residues. CDR3 loop: CASIGGGMSSYNEQFF. In DNA form, the CDR3 reads TGTGCCAGCATTGGGGGGGGGATGAGCTCCTACAATGAGCAGTTCTTC.

V usage is TRBV5-1 and J usage is TRBJ2-2; D unresolved. Germline-derived CDR1 and CDR2 are SGHRS and YFSETQ. The CDR3 loop spans 14 amino acids. Trimming shortened V by 3 bases and J by 5 bases, and 11 bases separated the two germline ends. The CDR3 region has the DNA TGCGCCAGCAGCTACGGCCCCTCGACCGGGGAGCTGTTTTTT. This translates into CASSYGPSTGELFF.

This clonotype has just a few counts. The chain uses TRBV4-1 and TRBJ2-7; TRBD2 matches 7 bases. CDR3 length: 14 residues. From germline, CDR1 is MGHRA and CDR2 YSYEKL. Trimming removed 6 bases from V and 6 bases from J; junction bases left unmatched: 11. DNA for the CDR3: TGCGCCAGCAGGGGACTAACTTACGATCCCGAGCAGTACTTC. It encodes CASRGLTYDPEQYF.

A few counts support this clonotype. Here the CDR3 DNA reads TGTGCCAGCAGTTTATCTAGCGGGAACTACAATGAGCAGTTCTTC. Protein sequence: CASSLSSGNYNEQFF. The gene calls are TRBV12-3 or TRBV12-4 and TRBJ2-1; 9 bases align to TRBD2. Unmatched junction bases numbered 2, after V lost 2 bases and J lost 3 bases. The CDR3 is 15 residues long.

There are a few counts of this clonotype. The rearrangement links TRBV25-1 to TRBJ2-7; D gene uncertain. CDR3 length equals 17 residues. Germline-derived CDR1 and CDR2 are MGHDK and SYGVNS. Trimming removed 2 bases at V and 3 bases at J, with 20 bases between. DNA for the CDR3: TGTGCCAGCAGTGAACCGGTCCTTGCCCAGCCCTACTACGAGCAGTACTTC. This gives the protein CASSEPVLAQPYYEQYF.

A word on this clonotype: Just one base apart from a much larger clone, this may be a read error. This sequence joins TRBV28 and TRBJ2-6, with unresolved D. CDR3 length equals 17 residues. From germline, CDR1 is MDHEN and CDR2 SYDVKM. CDR3 residues: CASTSSGGYSAANVLTF. The CDR3 region has the DNA TGTGCCAGCACCTCCTCCGGCGGCTACTCTGCGGCCAACGTCCTGACTTTC.

This clonotype was seen ten or more times. The rearrangement joins TRBV7-9 to TRBJ2-2; unclear D gene. The CDR3 has 12 residues. The V and J ends lost 5 bases and 2 bases respectively, with 3 bases between them. From germline, CDR1 is SEHNR and CDR2 FQNEAQ (reference sequence). The CDR3 spells CASSDNTGELFF. The CDR3 DNA reads TGTGCCAGCAGCGATAACACCGGGGAGCTGTTTTTT.

This clonotype has just a few counts. CDR3 in DNA: TGTGCCATCAGTGCCGGGGTGGGGATAAGCACCGGGGAGCTGTTTTTT. Translated, it gives CAISAGVGISTGELFF. The V call is TRBV10-3, the J call TRBJ2-2; tentatively, D is TRBD2 (5 bases). With 4 bases removed from V and 4 bases from J, the gap between germline ends came to 16 bases. The CDR3 has 16 residues. From germline, CDR1 is ENHRY and CDR2 SYGVKD.